This entry features one T cell receptor beta chain sequence. This clonotype was picked up many times. What this receptor recognizes is not known. There are no base qualities to consult, and no much larger clone falls within one base. The sample comes from a study of T cells in Graves' hyperthyroidism and ophthalmopathy (dated by TCRdb to the late 2010s). General notes on the study: Peripheral blood was collected at initial diagnosis, before any treatment. TCR V-J signatures able to tell the groups apart were searched for in a discovery cohort of approximately 95 patients, of whom under 45 had Graves' ophthalmopathy and under 65 had stable Graves' hyperthyroidism. An independent validation cohort of around 19 hyperthyroidism patients and roughly 16 patients who later progressed to ophthalmopathy tested prospective prediction of ophthalmopathy. The 100 discovery patients were randomly split 7:3 into training and test sets. The study also compared thyroid tissue and blood T-cell repertoires from 6 or 7 Graves' hyperthyroidism patients. After sampling, hyperthyroidism patients received methimazole starting at 30 mg daily, and ophthalmopathy patients received high-dose intravenous methylprednisolone. According to the paper, TCR Vbeta CDR3 sequencing was carried out on approximately 140 peripheral blood samples, which came from some 41 ophthalmopathy, around 74 hyperthyroidism and about 17 progressor patients. Findings and caveats that apply to the study as a whole: In validation, the model predicted progression to ophthalmopathy a median of roughly six months before onset, with approximately 70% sensitivity and just under 75% specificity. In cross-validation, a model built on a 13 V-J signature told ophthalmopathy apart from stable hyperthyroidism with 85% to 90% sensitivity and roughly 82% specificity, and in testing the same model reached 80%/75%. Sample size was not statistically predetermined, and blinding of investigators to group allocation was not performed. Most expanded thyroid clonotypes (frequency above 0.001) were also detected in blood, a finding suggesting that blood repertoires may reflect thyroid immune responses.

Moderately to severely active disease, a Clinical Activity Score of at least 3, a NOSPECS grade of at least 4, and a duration under 3 months were present in ophthalmopathy patients. Any patient with an uncontrolled infection, another autoimmune disease, pregnancy or lactation was excluded. Diagnoses were established on the basis of clinical symptoms, serum thyroxine and TRAb, thyroid ultrasound, and orbital computed tomography. Ficoll-Paque density gradient centrifugation was used to isolate PBMCs from 8.5 to 10 ml of fresh peripheral blood. Total RNA was extracted using Trizol reagent, and RNA quality was assessed on an Agilent 2100 Bioanalyzer. TCR beta CDR3 regions were amplified from RNA transcripts. The first round of RT-PCR for the TCR CDR3 was performed with the HTBI primer set and the Qiagen OneStep RT-PCR kit. Libraries were constructed in a second round of multiplex PCR, after which size selection and purification were carried out. Sequencing of the libraries was done on an Illumina HiSeq2000 using paired-end 100 bp reads. Under the source paper's analysis protocol: SOAPnuke was used to process the raw data, removing reads that contained adapters or uncalled bases, had a mean Phred below 15, or lacked an exact match to the constant primer or identifier. COPE v1.2.5 was used to merge high-quality paired reads, and clonotypes were defined as unique nucleotide sequences. MiTCR v1.1 was used to align the clonotypes against IMGT TRBV, TRBD and TRBJ reference segments. Analysis was restricted to V-J combinations with a frequency above 0.0001, which covered 99.2% of repertoires. The TCS score was defined as the ratio of F50 (clonal expansion) to E x V (chaos), calculated using BLOSUM62-based TCRdist between CDR3 peptides within each V-J. Welch's t-statistics and random forest reduced several hundred V-J features to some 14, which were used in a naive Bayes classifier (R e1071). TCRdb itself trimmed the public reads at Q25 with fastp, ran MiXCR and retained productive beta chains. Each record represents a unique CDR3 protein, reported with the most common genes and DNA among its rows. The authors' filters were not applied to this entry. This sample gives a few hundred thousand distinct CDR3 sequences in total; approximately 17% of them show up just once. Clones ranked in the top ten supply around 55% of the sample.

This TCR derives from a woman aged 55 to 70 with Graves' ophthalmopathy. The sample consisted of blood.

The CDR3 here reads CASSRTGNTEAFF. The sequenced DNA: TGTGCCAGCAGTCGAACGGGGAACACTGAAGCTTTCTTT. The V and J segments used are TRBV6-2 or TRBV6-3 and TRBJ1-1, with no confident D gene call. V is shortened by 5 bases, J by 1 base, and the region joining them spans 8 bases. CDR3 length: 13 amino acids, cysteine to phenylalanine. Left in the record is the CDR3 DNA by itself, 39 bases read in frame from the first base. CDR1 and CDR2, looked up from the germline V gene, are MNHEY and SVGEGT.